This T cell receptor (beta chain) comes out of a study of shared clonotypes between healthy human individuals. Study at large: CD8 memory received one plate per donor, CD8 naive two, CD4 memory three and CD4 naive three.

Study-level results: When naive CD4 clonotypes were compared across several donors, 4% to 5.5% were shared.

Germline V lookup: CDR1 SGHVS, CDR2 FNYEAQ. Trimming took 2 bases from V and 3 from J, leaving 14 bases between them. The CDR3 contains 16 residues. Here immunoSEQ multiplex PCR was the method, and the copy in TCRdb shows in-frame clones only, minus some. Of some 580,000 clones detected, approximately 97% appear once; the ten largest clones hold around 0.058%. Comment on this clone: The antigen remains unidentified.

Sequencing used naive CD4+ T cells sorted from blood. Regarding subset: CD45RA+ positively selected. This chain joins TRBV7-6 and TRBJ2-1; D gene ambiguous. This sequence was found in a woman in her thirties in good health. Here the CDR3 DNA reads TGTGCCAGCAGCTTACTAGATATGAGGAACTACAATGAGCAGTTCTTC. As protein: CASSLLDMRNYNEQFF.